This T cell receptor (beta chain) derives from a study of CD4 T cells in relation to SARS-CoV-2 and coronaviruses. V was pared by 4 bases and J by 0 bases, with 13 bases between. The CDR3 length is 15 residues. CDR1 and CDR2 (germline): SGHRS, YFSETQ. CD4+ T cells from unexposed donors were obtained before the COVID-19 pandemic (2011-2018). The cells were cultured for less than twelve days before CD4+ T cells were isolated. As cell numbers allowed, unexposed-donor CD4+ T cells faced SARS-CoV-2 S/N and four cold-coronavirus spikes. The table lists this clone with a few counts. As yet, its antigen is unknown. The study, taken as a whole, reports: Compared with monoreactive clones, crossreactive clones showed significantly weaker SARS-CoV-2 expansion.

The table came from immunoSEQ multiplex PCR; TCRdb's copy has only in-frame clones and leaves some out. The sample contains 20,000 to 25,000 clones, more than 65% of which appear only once. The clonotype was recovered from a human donor in good health. Sequenced: CD4+ T cells from PBMCs, cultured in vitro. V usage is TRBV5-1 and J usage is TRBJ1-2; D perhaps matches TRBD1 (6 bases). The CDR3 sequence is CASSLQTGANYGYTF. The CDR3 nucleotides read TGCGCCAGCAGCCTACAGACAGGAGCTAACTATGGCTACACCTTC.